Presented here are 22 T cell receptor beta chains from one specimen sequenced in a study of post-analysis software for immune sequencing data. Unique molecular identifiers were built into the TCR beta cDNA libraries. Each CDR3 protein is one row after TCRdb ran MiXCR on the PCR reads. The sample shows 450,000 to 700,000 distinct CDR3 sequences, 44% of them seen only once. Study findings and constraints: There were about five TRBV segments more frequent in patients than controls, and TRBV5-6, TRBV5-1 and TRBV20-1 were among them.

No antigen has been identified for these receptors. Material: blood. The receptor source for this set is a girl aged 10 to 17 with multiple sclerosis.

CDR3 DNA: TGTGCCGCCCTAGGGGGGCTCGGCTACAATGAGCAGTTCTTC. It specifies CAALGGLGYNEQFF. The chain employs TRBV10-3 and TRBJ2-1; either TRBD1 or TRBD2 may fit D (6 bases each). CDR1 ENHRY and CDR2 SYGVKD come from the germline V gene. The CDR3 length is 14 residues. V was cut by 11 bases and J by 3 bases, with 17 bases left in between.

The V call is TRBV5-1, the J call TRBJ2-1, with 10 bases identical to TRBD1. Germline CDR1 SGHRS, CDR2 YFSETQ. V gave up 4 bases and J gave up 5 bases; unmatched junction bases: 3. This CDR3 spans 14 amino acids. CDR3 residues: CASSPGQGNNEQFF. Written as DNA, the CDR3 is TGCGCCAGCAGCCCGGGACAGGGGAACAATGAGCAGTTCTTC.

This chain joins TRBV4-1 and TRBJ1-5; D unclear. Germline V CDR1 and CDR2: MGHRA, YSYEKL. Trimming left V 0 bases short and J 4 bases short, with 7 bases between. CDR3 size: 14 residues. CDR3 protein: CASSQEQRNQPQHF. In DNA, the CDR3 is TGCGCCAGCAGCCAAGAACAGCGAAATCAGCCCCAGCATTTT.

This clonotype turned up a few times. V is TRBV7-9 and J is TRBJ2-3; 7 bases agree with TRBD2. Trimming removed 4 bases from V and 0 bases from J; junction bases left unmatched: 4. The germline CDR1 and CDR2 sequences are SEHNR and FQNEAQ (reference sequence). The CDR3 loop spans 15 amino acids. Written as DNA, the CDR3 is TGTGCCAGCAGCTCCCCTAGCGGTAGCACAGATACGCAGTATTTT. Protein sequence: CASSSPSGSTDTQYF. Looking up the rest from reference TRBV7-9 and TRBJ2-3 gives the full variable domain: DTGVSQNPRHKITKRGQNVTFRCDPISEHNRLYWYRQTLGQGPEFLTYFQNEAQLEKSRLLSDRFSAERPKGSFSTLEIQRTEQGDSAMYLCASSSPSGSTDTQYFGPGTRLTVL.

The CDR3 DNA reads TGTGCCAGCAGCATAGGACAGTCGGGTGAAAAACTGTTTTTT. This encodes CASSIGQSGEKLFF. The chain uses TRBV5-5 and TRBJ1-4; a weak D match, TRBD1 (6 bases). V shed 4 bases and J shed 7 bases, with 14 bases lying between them. The CDR3 has 14 amino acids. Germline assignment: CDR1 SGHKS and CDR2 YYEKEE (reference sequence).

The CDR3 loop reads CASSKSSSYGYTF. CDR3 DNA sequence: TGTGCCAGCAGCAAGTCTAGCTCCTATGGCTACACCTTC. The J gene is TRBJ1-2, the V gene TRBV12-3 or TRBV12-4, with no clear D. V lost 6 bases and J lost 4, with 12 bases in between. This CDR3 has 13 amino acids.

This rearrangement joins TRBV6-5 to TRBJ1-5; D is unclear. CDR1 and CDR2 from the germline V gene are MNHEY and SVGAGI. The V and J ends lost 5 bases and 6 bases respectively, with 20 bases between them. The CDR3 loop spans 16 amino acids. CDR3 residues: CASSPPGWQLGQPQHF. CDR3 nucleotides: TGTGCCAGCAGTCCACCGGGATGGCAGTTGGGTCAGCCCCAGCATTTT.

The rearrangement joins TRBV6-5 to TRBJ1-2, with 7 bases fitting TRBD1. J gave up 4 bases and V 5 bases, and 13 bases lay outside the gene matches. Germline lookup yields CDR1 MNHEY and CDR2 SVGAGI. The CDR3 has 16 residues. In DNA form, the CDR3 reads TGTGCCAGCAGTCGGGACAGCACCCCTACTTTCTATGGCTACACCTTC. Residues: CASSRDSTPTFYGYTF.

Details on this clonotype: At one of its ends the junction is not consistent with the germline gene, which may arise from a read error. V usage is TRBV20-1 and J usage is TRBJ2-5; D gene unclear. CDR1 is DFQATT and CDR2 is SNEGSKA in the germline V gene (reference sequence). This CDR3 comprises 14 residues. CDR3 DNA sequence: TGCGGTGCTAGAATCCAGCGCCAACAAGAGACCCAGTACTTC. It specifies CGARIQRQQETQYF.

This clonotype was detected only a few times. This rearrangement joins TRBV29-1 to TRBJ2-3, with D uncertain. Germline V gene data show CDR1 as SQVTM and CDR2 as ANQGSEA. The CDR3 loop spans 13 amino acids. Trimming removed 0 bases from V and 4 bases from J, with 8 bases in between. The CDR3 DNA follows: TGCAGCGTTGAAGACGCGGATTCAGATACGCAGTATTTT. It translates to CSVEDADSDTQYF.

This sequence joins TRBV20-1 and TRBJ2-5, with TRBD2 identical over 10 bases. J was trimmed by 4 bases and V by 3 bases; bases with no gene match: 5. The germline V gene encodes CDR1 DFQATT and CDR2 SNEGSKA (reference sequence). The CDR3 extends over 14 amino acids. This CDR3 reads CSARLAGEGETQYF. The CDR3 DNA reads as TGCAGTGCTAGGCTAGCGGGAGAAGGAGAGACCCAGTACTTC.

A few counts support this clonotype. The rearrangement joins TRBV20-1 to TRBJ2-3; D may be TRBD1 or TRBD2 (5 bases each). This CDR3 is built from 11 residues. V shed 6 bases and J shed 4 bases, with 8 bases lying between them. CDR1 and CDR2 from the germline V gene are DFQATT and SNEGSKA (reference sequence). CDR3 protein: CSAGPSDTQYF. The CDR3 DNA reads as TGCAGTGCGGGACCATCAGATACGCAGTATTTT.

The chain is built from TRBV27 and TRBJ2-7; either TRBD1 or TRBD2 may fit D (5 bases each). Germline-derived CDR1 and CDR2 are MNHEY and SMNVEV (reference sequence). This CDR3 spans 12 amino acids. Trimming removed 3 bases at V and 5 bases at J, with 8 bases between. CDR3 nucleotides: TGTGCCAGCAGTTTTGGGGACCACGAGCAGTACTTC. Translated, it gives CASSFGDHEQYF.

J is TRBJ2-7 and V is TRBV5-1; 9 bases are a match to TRBD1. Germline-derived CDR1 and CDR2 are SGHRS and YFSETQ. Losses at the gene ends were 0 bases for V and 2 bases for J; bases not matched to a gene: 12. The CDR3 loop spans 18 amino acids. CDR3 in amino acids: CASSLGPGTGSRTYEQYF. CDR3 in DNA: TGCGCCAGCAGCTTGGGACCCGGGACAGGGTCGAGAACCTACGAGCAGTACTTC.

The chain is built from TRBV25-1 and TRBJ2-7; 8 bases line up with TRBD1. Losses at the gene ends were 10 bases for V and 4 bases for J; bases not matched to a gene: 12. The CDR3 is 14 amino acids. Germline-derived CDR1 and CDR2 are MGHDK and SYGVNS. CDR3 protein: CANRKQGGVYEQYF. Written as DNA, the CDR3 is TGTGCCAACCGTAAACAGGGGGGTGTGTACGAGCAGTACTTC.

This clonotype occurred a few times. An end of the junction does not agree with germline; a read error may underlie this. J is TRBJ2-3 and V is TRBV7-9, with 8 bases identical to TRBD1. Per germline, CDR1 SEHNR and CDR2 FQNEAQ (reference sequence). The CDR3 contains 15 residues. The DNA of the CDR3 is TGTGCCAGTAGCTTTCCGGGACAGGCAGGCGATACGCAGTATTTT. It codes for CASSFPGQAGDTQYF.

The chain uses TRBV11-1 and TRBJ2-7; 9 nucleotides match TRBD1. V lost 2 bases, J lost 0 bases, and 5 bases stayed unmatched. Per germline, CDR1 SGHAT and CDR2 FQDESV (reference sequence). CDR3 length equals 16 residues. Here the CDR3 DNA reads TGTGCCAGCAGCTTAAGGGACAGGGCAAGCTCCTACGAGCAGTACTTC. Translated: CASSLRDRASSYEQYF.

J is TRBJ1-1 and V is TRBV10-3; 7 nucleotides line up with TRBD1. Germline CDR1 and CDR2: ENHRY and SYGVKD. V lost 6 bases to trimming and J lost 3 bases; unmatched junction nucleotides: 13. The CDR3 consists of 16 residues. The CDR3 DNA reads as TGTGCCATCAGGAAAACAGGGGTAGGCGGGTACACTGAAGCTTTCTTT. The encoded protein is CAIRKTGVGGYTEAFF.

The V gene is TRBV29-1, the J gene TRBJ2-7, with D maybe TRBD1 (6 bases). Germline lookup yields CDR1 SQVTM and CDR2 ANQGSEA. V was cut by 3 bases and J by 7 bases, with 10 bases left in between. The length of the CDR3 is 11 residues. CDR3 in DNA: TGCAGCGTTGATGGGGGCTGGGAGCAGTACTTC. Residues: CSVDGGWEQYF.

The chain is built from TRBV12-3 or TRBV12-4 and TRBJ2-1; 11 bases agree with TRBD2. V lost 7 bases, J lost 7 bases, and 9 bases stayed unmatched. CDR3 length: 15 amino acids. CDR3 residues: CASTATSGKGNEQFF. As DNA, the CDR3 is TGTGCCAGCACCGCGACTAGCGGGAAAGGGAATGAGCAGTTCTTC.

This sequence joins TRBV7-9 and TRBJ2-1, with D perhaps TRBD1 or TRBD2 (5 bases each). The germline V gene has CDR1 SEHNR and CDR2 FQNEAQ (reference sequence). There are 16 residues in the CDR3. V was shortened by 6 bases and J by 4 bases, with 19 bases between the two germline ends. Here the CDR3 reads CASRPGGEMSYNEQFF. DNA of the CDR3: TGTGCCAGCAGACCTGGGGGAGAAATGTCATACAATGAGCAGTTCTTC. The full variable domain, its missing parts supplied by reference TRBV7-9 and TRBJ2-1, is DTGVSQNPRHKITKRGQNVTFRCDPISEHNRLYWYRQTLGQGPEFLTYFQNEAQLEKSRLLSDRFSAERPKGSFSTLEIQRTEQGDSAMYLCASRPGGEMSYNEQFFGPGTRLTVL.

This clonotype was seen a handful of times. V and J are TRBV12-3 or TRBV12-4 and TRBJ2-3; 8 bases line up with TRBD2. The CDR3 consists of 15 residues. V gave up 5 bases and J gave up 4 bases; unmatched junction bases: 8. CDR3 residues: CASSTMSGSSDTQYF. For the CDR3, the DNA is TGTGCCAGCAGTACGATGAGCGGGAGCTCAGATACGCAGTATTTT.